Given below is one T cell receptor (beta chain) in context. This CDR3 comprises 18 residues. Germline V CDR1 and CDR2: SGHDN, FVKESK. J lost 5 bases, V lost 0 bases, and 14 bases had no gene match. This table comes from immunoSEQ multiplex PCR, and its TCRdb copy is limited to in-frame clones, with some not included. In the table there are 150,000 to 200,000 clones, about 90% of which are singletons. The data stem from a study of blood T cell repertoires in COVID-19. Background on the study: Acute-phase and convalescent COVID-19 samples originated in the United States, Italy and Spain. PBMCs, B-cell-depleted T cells, or T cells were the source of the cDNA or gDNA that made up the material.

The chain employs TRBV14 and TRBJ2-5; 8 bases line up with TRBD2. This clonotype originated in a man aged 50 to 59 with acute or convalescent COVID-19. Sequenced: peripheral blood. CDR3 DNA sequence: TGTGCCAGCAGCCAAGAAGGGCTAGCGGGTACTCGGGGGGAGACCCAGTACTTC. Its translation: CASSQEGLAGTRGETQYF.